This TCR beta chain was identified during a study of cytomegalovirus exposure and HLA in healthy donors. Study background: Researchers previously reported finding about 110 million unique TCR beta sequences from roughly 170 million T cells. Study outcomes and limitations: Using a false discovery rate of 0.05, a later analysis showed that about 16,000 TCR beta sequences were associated with HLA alleles. Later on, an analysis showed TCR association rates differing by HLA locus, with DRB1 the most and HLA-C the fewest.

The V end lost 0 bases, the J end lost 9 bases, and 6 bases lay between the germline ends. The germline CDR1 and CDR2 sequences are SGHDN and FVKESK. CDR3 size: 13 residues. Concerning this clone: The antigen remains undetermined.

Primers for the PCR totalled 60 Vbeta and 13 Jbeta. The protocol was immunoSEQ multiplex PCR, while the TCRdb copy is restricted to in-frame clones and leaves out a portion. There are 95,000 to 150,000 clones in the sample; over 60% occur only once, and about 2.5% lies in the top ten. The receptor's source is a woman in her thirties or forties in good health and CMV-seropositive. V is TRBV14 and J is TRBJ1-6; D is unresolved. The sample taken for sequencing was PBMCs. CDR3 loop: CASSQDGGSPLHF. The CDR3 nucleotides are TGTGCCAGCAGCCAAGATGGCGGTTCACCCCTCCACTTT. The whole variable domain, filled in from reference TRBV14 and TRBJ1-6, reads EAGVTQFPSHSVIEKGQTVTLRCDPISGHDNLYWYRRVMGKEIKFLLHFVKESKQDESGMPNNRFLAERTGGTYSTLKVQPAELEDSGVYFCASSQDGGSPLHFGNGTRLTVT.